Listed here are 22 T cell receptor beta chains from one sample, sequenced in a study of T-cell memory formation after mild COVID-19. One entry per CDR3 protein results from TCRdb running MiXCR on the 5' RACE reads. The top ten clones hold 20% to 25% of a sample with about 340,000 distinct CDR3 sequences, approximately 12% of them seen once. The material sequenced was PBMCs or a T cell subset sorted from them (not recorded which). Every receptor here comes from a man between 18 and 35 years old who had mild COVID-19 (a few samples of this study predate the infection). Cell type and time point are not known.

The V gene is TRBV10-3, the J gene TRBJ2-7, with D unclear. This CDR3 spans 14 amino acids. V dropped 5 bases and J dropped 5 bases, with 16 bases sitting between them. Germline V gene sequence: CDR1 ENHRY, CDR2 SYGVKD. The DNA for the CDR3 is TGTGCCATCAGTCAAACAACTCGAAACGACGAGCAGTACGTC. Protein sequence: CAISQTTRNDEQYV.

V usage is TRBV5-4 and J usage is TRBJ2-5, with 7 bases identical to TRBD2. Germline assignment: CDR1 SGHNT and CDR2 YYREEE (reference sequence). V was pared by 4 bases and J by 3 bases, with 6 bases of the junction left unmatched. The CDR3 loop spans 14 amino acids. CDR3 nucleotide sequence: TGTGCCAGCAGCCCACTCGGACTAGAAGAGACCCAGTACTTC. Amino acid sequence: CASSPLGLEETQYF.

The chain has TRBV7-9 and TRBJ1-1; 8 bases agree with TRBD1. V lost 0 bases to trimming and J lost 4 bases; unmatched junction nucleotides: 7. The germline V gene has CDR1 SEHNR and CDR2 FQNEAQ (reference sequence). CDR3 length: 16 residues. CDR3 residues: CASSLAPRQGLTEAFF. In DNA, the CDR3 is TGTGCCAGCAGCTTAGCGCCTCGACAGGGGCTCACTGAAGCTTTCTTT.

Many counts were recorded for this clonotype. This chain joins TRBV5-1 and TRBJ2-3; D remains unclear. Trimming took 3 bases from V and 4 from J, leaving 3 bases between them. The CDR3 totals 11 residues. Germline-derived CDR1 and CDR2 are SGHRS and YFSETQ. CDR3 sequence: CASSSSDTQYF. CDR3 coding DNA: TGCGCCAGCAGCTCCTCAGATACGCAGTATTTT.

The V gene is TRBV9, the J gene TRBJ1-1; 8 nucleotides match TRBD1. Trimming at V came to 3 bases and at J to 4 bases, leaving 5 bases not matched to a gene. CDR3 length: 14 residues. Germline CDR1 reads SGDLS; CDR2 reads YYNGEE. The CDR3 is CASSGGGTGTEAFF. As DNA, the CDR3 is TGTGCCAGCAGCGGTGGGGGGACAGGCACTGAAGCTTTCTTT. Full variable domain (missing parts from reference TRBV9 and TRBJ1-1): DSGVTQTPKHLITATGQRVTLRCSPRSGDLSVYWYQQSLDQGLQFLIQYYNGEERAKGNILERFSAQQFPDLHSELNLSSLELGDSALYFCASSGGGTGTEAFFGQGTRLTVV.

V and J are TRBV18 and TRBJ2-5; 7 nucleotides line up with TRBD1. The CDR3 has 14 amino acids. Germline V lookup: CDR1 KGHSH, CDR2 LQKENI. V gave up 1 base and J gave up 5 bases; unmatched junction bases: 4. The CDR3 nucleotides are TGTGCCAGCTCACCACAGGGGGCGAGTGAGACCCAGTACTTC. It specifies CASSPQGASETQYF.

This clonotype has a count of ten or more. The gene calls are TRBV5-6 and TRBJ1-4, with 7 bases fitting TRBD1. The V and J ends lost 4 bases and 8 bases, in that order; junction bases with no gene match: 8. The CDR3 covers 14 residues. Germline V gives CDR1 SGHDT, CDR2 YYEEEE. The chain's CDR3 is CASSPTGFAEKLFF. The CDR3, as DNA: TGTGCCAGCAGCCCGACAGGGTTTGCAGAAAAACTGTTTTTT.

The CDR3 nucleotides are TGTGCCAGCAGCCGGGGGGGCCGGTACAATGAGCAGTTCTTC. This gives the protein CASSRGGRYNEQFF. The chain joins TRBV6-6 to TRBJ2-1; 8 positions match TRBD2. The ends lost 6 bases at V and 4 bases at J; junction bases unmatched: 5. The CDR3 totals 14 residues. Germline CDR1 reads MNHNY; CDR2 reads SVGAGI (reference sequence).

The rearrangement joins TRBV6-5 to TRBJ2-3, with D maybe TRBD2 (7 bases). CDR3 length equals 19 residues. Deletions cut 3 bases from V and 4 bases from J, with 26 bases between. Per the germline V gene, CDR1 is MNHEY and CDR2 is SVGAGI. CDR3 protein: CASSYPGPRGGGDPDTQYF. The CDR3 DNA reads TGTGCCAGCAGTTATCCGGGCCCTCGGGGAGGGGGGGACCCAGATACGCAGTATTTT.

This clonotype was picked up a small number of times. This sequence joins TRBV7-2 and TRBJ2-3, with TRBD2 matching 15 bases. The CDR3 contains 16 residues. The V and J ends lost 5 bases and 2 bases, in that order; junction bases with no gene match: 2. The germline V gene encodes CDR1 SGHTA and CDR2 FQGNSA. CDR3 region: CASSGLAGGITDTQYF. For the CDR3, the DNA is TGTGCCAGCAGCGGACTAGCGGGGGGGATCACAGATACGCAGTATTTT.

V and J are TRBV7-9 and TRBJ2-3, with 11 bases matching TRBD1. With V trimmed by 6 bases and J by 5 bases, 10 bases remained unmatched. The V gene's germline CDR1 is SEHNR and CDR2 FQNEAQ (reference sequence). This CDR3 is 16 amino acids long. The CDR3 loop is CASRLPGQGAGDTQYF. As DNA, the CDR3 is TGTGCCAGCAGATTACCAGGACAGGGGGCGGGAGATACGCAGTATTTT.

This chain connects TRBV6-2 or TRBV6-3 to TRBJ2-7; 10 nucleotides line up with TRBD2. Trimming removed 5 bases from V and 4 bases from J; junction bases left unmatched: 8. Germline V gives CDR1 MNHEY, CDR2 SVGEGT. There are 15 residues in the CDR3. Here the CDR3 DNA reads TGTGCCAGCAGTACCTCTAGCGGGGGTCATTACGAGCAGTACGTC. Its protein product is CASSTSSGGHYEQYV.

This clonotype was detected a few times. The J gene is TRBJ2-1, the V gene TRBV5-1; no firm D call. CDR1 SGHRS and CDR2 YFSETQ come from the germline V gene. CDR3 length equals 12 residues. Trimming removed 0 bases at V and 8 bases at J, with 6 bases between. The CDR3: CASSLEFHEQFF. The CDR3 nucleotides are TGCGCCAGCAGCTTGGAGTTCCATGAGCAGTTCTTC.

In this sample, this clonotype turned up a few times. The chain has TRBV7-3 and TRBJ2-1, with 8 bases that match TRBD1. Germline CDR1 is SGHTA and CDR2 is FQGTGA. This CDR3 has 15 residues. J was trimmed by 9 bases and V by 6 bases; bases with no gene match: 13. This CDR3 is CASRSDRAPLGEQFF. CDR3 nucleotide sequence: TGTGCCAGCAGGTCGGACAGGGCGCCTTTGGGTGAGCAGTTCTTC. The entire variable domain, with the rest obtained from reference TRBV7-3 and TRBJ2-1, is as follows: GAGVSQTPSNKVTEKGKYVELRCDPISGHTALYWYRQSLGQGPEFLIYFQGTGAADDSGLPNDRFFAVRPEGSVSTLKIQRTERGDSAVYLCASRSDRAPLGEQFFGPGTRLTVL.

The J gene is TRBJ2-1, the V gene TRBV6-2 or TRBV6-3, with 7 bases matching TRBD1. Germline CDR1 MNHEY, CDR2 SVGEGT. V was clipped by 4 bases and J by 4 bases; unmatched bases: 7. CDR3 length: 15 residues. In DNA, the CDR3 is TGTGCCAGCAGTTTCTCCGGGACAGTGTACAATGAGCAGTTCTTC. Residues: CASSFSGTVYNEQFF.

This clonotype was recorded many times. The chain links TRBV5-1 to TRBJ2-5, with D possibly matching TRBD2 (6 bases). Germline loops: CDR1 SGHRS, CDR2 YFSETQ. Deletions cut 0 bases from V and 3 bases from J, with 15 bases between. The CDR3 contains 16 residues. The CDR3 bases are TGCGCCAGCAGCTTGGGCCGGGGGAGTAGAGAAGAGACCCAGTACTTC. It translates to CASSLGRGSREETQYF.

The chain combines TRBV9 with TRBJ2-3, with D perhaps TRBD1 (6 bases). The germline V gene encodes CDR1 SGDLS and CDR2 YYNGEE. The CDR3 runs to 15 residues. Between the trimmed V and J ends, which lost 0 bases and 2 bases, there was a span of 10 bases. The DNA of the CDR3 is TGTGCCAGCAGCGTAGAAGGACAGAACACAGATACGCAGTATTTT. Translating gives CASSVEGQNTDTQYF.

This clonotype was detected only a few times. The DNA for the CDR3 is TGTGCCAGCAGCGTAGATCCAGGACTCAGGCAAGAGACCCAGTACTTC. Translating gives CASSVDPGLRQETQYF. The V gene is TRBV9, the J gene TRBJ2-5; TRBD2 might be the D (5 bases). The V and J ends lost 0 bases and 2 bases respectively, with 14 bases between them. Germline assignment: CDR1 SGDLS and CDR2 YYNGEE. The CDR3 is made up of 16 amino acids.

V usage is TRBV6-5 and J usage is TRBJ1-6; D may be TRBD1 (5 bases). The CDR3 runs to 15 residues. V lost 2 bases and J lost 9, with 14 bases in between. Germline values: CDR1 MNHEY, CDR2 SVGAGI. DNA of the CDR3: TGTGCCAGCAGTTACACGGAGCAGGGCTCTTCACCCCTCCACTTT. This sequence encodes CASSYTEQGSSPLHF.

The V gene is TRBV4-3, the J gene TRBJ1-1; tentative D call: TRBD1 (6 bases). Trimming took 3 bases from V and 4 from J, leaving 15 bases between them. The CDR3 totals 15 residues. Germline V gives CDR1 LGHNA, CDR2 YSLEER. CDR3 sequence (DNA): TGCGCCAGCAGCCAGATGACACGCAGGGGCACTGAAGCTTTCTTT. Translating gives CASSQMTRRGTEAFF.

This clonotype was detected a few times. The rearrangement joins TRBV5-1 to TRBJ2-3, with a tentative D call TRBD2 (6 bases). This CDR3 has 17 amino acids. Germline-derived CDR1 and CDR2 are SGHRS and YFSETQ. Trimming took 2 bases from V and 0 from J, leaving 16 bases between them. CDR3 residues: CASSFGGESTSTDTQYF. As DNA, the CDR3 is TGCGCCAGCAGCTTTGGCGGGGAGTCAACTAGCACAGATACGCAGTATTTT.

This chain connects TRBV6-5 to TRBJ2-7; the D is unclear. The germline V gene has CDR1 MNHEY and CDR2 SVGAGI. The V end lost 0 bases, the J end lost 5 bases, and 8 bases lay between the germline ends. The CDR3 is made up of 13 amino acids. The CDR3 DNA is TGTGCCAGCAGTTACTCCTCCAGCGACGAGCAGTACTTC. Its translation is CASSYSSSDEQYF.